This T cell receptor (beta chain) appears in the sequencing data of a study of CD8 T cells in Susac syndrome (dated by TCRdb to 2018 to 2020). A note on the overall study: Whether CD8+ T cell activation and differentiation in Susac syndrome was antigen driven was tested using repertoire sequencing.

Peripheral blood CD8+ and CD4+ T cells from healthy donors, Susac syndrome patients and multiple sclerosis patients were profiled by high-throughput TCR beta sequencing. The healthy donors served as controls matched for age and sex. Bulk CD8+ and CD4+ T cells were purified by magnetic negative isolation, while CD8+ TEMRA cells were enriched using FACS. Blood was drawn into EDTA tubes, processed within 24 hours, and PBMCs were isolated by density gradient centrifugation. PBMCs intended for TCR sequencing were frozen in liquid nitrogen and were later thawed in a 37 degrees C water bath. The sorted or isolated CD4+, CD8+ and CD8+ TEMRA cells had a purity of 90% or higher. Broader findings and caveats from the paper: The number of individuals in the TCR sequencing and HLA analysis was acknowledged as relatively small.

A word on this clonotype: No cognate antigen has been identified for it. Base quality data are lacking; no much larger clone is found one base away.

The CDR1 and CDR2 encoded by the germline V gene (reference sequence) are DFQATT and SNEGSKA. At the junction V is shortened by 0 bases and J by 5 bases; bases outside the gene matches: 8. From its cysteine to its phenylalanine, the CDR3 spans 15 amino acids. Just CDR3 DNA is preserved here, 45 bases in frame from base 1. RNA was extracted using the RNeasy kit, and roughly 0.5 to 1 microgram was reverse transcribed with random hexamers. The immunoSEQ multiplex PCR assay, which covers 54 Vbeta and 13 Jbeta segments, was used to amplify TCR beta CDR3 regions. PCR amplification bias was corrected using a synthetic template baseline for primer optimization and computational correction. Per the original workflow: Only productive sequences were kept, with reads annotated to V, D and J genes according to IMGT and analyzed in immunoSEQ Analyzer. To calculate clonality, Shannon entropy was normalized by log2 of the number of productive unique sequences and then subtracted from one. For each patient and control, public and private clones were evaluated within the 100 most prevalent clones. Susac-specific clones were defined as absent from healthy and MS cohorts, approximately 1,000 published viral clones and other ImmuneACCESS disease sequences. Through fastp at Q25 and MiXCR, TCRdb rebuilt clones from the public reads, retaining in-frame beta chains. For every CDR3 protein sequence, its rows merge into one entry that carries the most common genes and DNA. The V and J calls come from TCRdb's annotation, not from the publication. Across this sample there are 180,000 or so distinct CDR3 sequences, with roughly 94% seen only once. The leading ten clones occupy 0.08% to 0.11% of the sample.

Sequenced: CD4+ T cells from PBMCs. Recombination joined TRBV20-1 with TRBJ2-5; 8 central nucleotides agree with TRBD2. The TCR comes from a human donor in good health. The CDR3 sequence is CSARDAATSAETQYF. Here is the DNA: TGCAGTGCTAGAGATGCGGCGACTAGCGCGGAGACCCAGTACTTC.